Each of the 30 T cell receptor beta chains below was sequenced from the same sample in a study of blood T cell repertoires in COVID-19. The assay was immunoSEQ multiplex PCR, and TCRdb's table has in-frame clones only and misses some. The table shows 110,000 or so clones, with more than 80% occurring only once. Sequenced input: peripheral blood. The origin of the receptors is a woman aged 45-65 years with acute or convalescent COVID-19.

This chain joins TRBV30 and TRBJ1-5, with TRBD1 matching over 10 bases. In germline, CDR1 is GTSNPN, CDR2 SVGIG (reference sequence). The V segment lost 2 bases and the J segment 0 bases; nucleotides outside the gene matches: 4. The CDR3 has 16 residues. This chain's CDR3 is CAWSRQGAYSNQPQHF. As DNA, the CDR3 is TGTGCCTGGAGTCGACAGGGGGCGTATAGCAATCAGCCCCAGCATTTT.

In nucleotides, the CDR3 is TGTGCCAGCAGAAACACAGGGGGGAACACTGAAGCTTTCTTT. Amino acid sequence: CASRNTGGNTEAFF. J is TRBJ1-1 and V is TRBV3-1 (or the pseudogene TRBV3-2); 8 bases agree with TRBD1. Trimming removed 6 bases from V and 1 base from J; junction bases left unmatched: 4. Germline V gene sequence: CDR1 LGHDT, CDR2 YNNKEL (reference sequence). The length of the CDR3 is 14 residues.

The chain combines TRBV19 with TRBJ2-2; 15 bases fit TRBD2. V lost 5 bases to trimming and J lost 8 bases; unmatched junction nucleotides: 6. Germline V gene data show CDR1 as LNHDA and CDR2 as SQIVND (reference sequence). The CDR3 sequence is 16 residues long. This CDR3 reads CASSLGLAGGMGELFF. Here the CDR3 DNA reads TGTGCCAGTAGTCTCGGACTAGCGGGGGGGATGGGGGAGCTGTTTTTT.

The rearrangement uses TRBV12-5 and TRBJ1-2, with D perhaps matching TRBD1 (6 bases). Germline assignment: CDR1 LGHNT and CDR2 FRNRAP. This CDR3 comprises 15 residues. V dropped 4 bases and J dropped 4 bases, with 16 bases sitting between them. CDR3 protein: CASGSLVGTTYGYTF. The CDR3 DNA reads TGTGCTAGTGGTTCCCTCGTCGGGACAACCTATGGCTACACCTTC.

The gene calls are TRBV7-3 and TRBJ2-1; possible D gene TRBD1, 6 bases. V lost 6 bases to trimming and J lost 5 bases, with 11 bases between them. There are 13 residues in the CDR3. Germline V gene lookup returns CDR1 SGHTA and CDR2 FQGTGA. The CDR3, as DNA: TGTGCCAGCAGTCCGAACAGGGACAATGAGCAGTTCTTC. This translates into CASSPNRDNEQFF.

This sequence joins TRBV11-2 and TRBJ1-6; unclear D gene. Germline V gives CDR1 SGHAT, CDR2 FQNNGV. V dropped 5 bases and J dropped 7 bases, with 15 bases sitting between them. The CDR3 spans 15 residues. The CDR3 DNA follows: TGTGCCAGCAGCCTTCCGGTACGGAGCAATTCACCCCTCCACTTT. Residues: CASSLPVRSNSPLHF.

This clone was detected only once. J is TRBJ1-6 and V is TRBV23-1; D perhaps matches TRBD1 (6 bases). TRBV23-1 has ORF status, its function being uncertain. Trimming stripped 8 bases from V and 4 bases from J, with 27 bases between. There are 19 residues in the CDR3. CDR3 in amino acids: CASGGRQVIRNFYNSPLHF. The CDR3 DNA reads as TGCGCCAGCGGGGGCCGACAGGTCATACGCAATTTTTATAATTCACCCCTCCACTTT.

V is TRBV19 and J is TRBJ2-7, with TRBD1 identical over 7 bases. Trimming at V came to 1 base and at J to 6 bases, leaving 6 bases not matched to a gene. The CDR3 loop spans 14 amino acids. Germline CDR1 and CDR2: LNHDA and SQIVND (reference sequence). The CDR3 spells CASSIVAGTAEQYF. For the CDR3, the DNA is TGTGCCAGTAGTATAGTCGCCGGGACAGCCGAGCAGTACTTC.

V gene TRBV27 combines with J gene TRBJ1-1; perhaps TRBD1 as D (6 bases). Between the trimmed V and J ends, which lost 5 bases and 4 bases, there was a span of 14 bases. The CDR3 contains 14 residues. Germline CDR1 MNHEY, CDR2 SMNVEV (reference sequence). This CDR3 reads CASSNIQGTTEAFF. CDR3 DNA: TGTGCCAGCAGTAACATACAGGGTACCACTGAAGCTTTCTTT.

This chain uses TRBV2 with TRBJ2-3; D may be TRBD1 (5 bases). Per germline, CDR1 SNHLY and CDR2 FYNNEI. V lost 8 bases and J 5 bases, leaving 14 bases between the germline ends. The CDR3 spans 13 residues. CDR3 sequence: CASGADIGDTQYF. The CDR3 DNA follows: TGTGCCAGCGGGGCAGATATTGGAGATACGCAGTATTTT.

This chain links TRBV12-3 or TRBV12-4 with TRBJ1-1; D unresolved. Trimming removed 2 bases at V and 1 base at J, with 5 bases between. The CDR3 spans 13 residues. The CDR3 coding sequence is TGTGCCAGCAGTTTAACAGCGAACACTGAAGCTTTCTTT. It codes for CASSLTANTEAFF.

This chain connects TRBV13 to TRBJ2-5; the match to TRBD2 covers 14 bases. V dropped 5 bases and J dropped 4; count of bases not matched to a gene: 18. The CDR3 sequence is 20 residues long. The germline CDR1 and CDR2 sequences are PRHDT and FYEKMQ (reference sequence). In DNA form, the CDR3 reads TGTGCCAGCAGCATCCGAACCATGACTAGCGGGGGGGAGTTAGGAGAGACCCAGTACTTC. It yields the protein CASSIRTMTSGGELGETQYF.

This clone showed up just once. The DNA of the CDR3 is TGTGCCAGCTCTTTCGAGGGCAGAGATGAGCAGTTCTTC. Translating it yields CASSFEGRDEQFF. The chain carries TRBV18 and TRBJ2-1, with D perhaps matching TRBD2 (5 bases). V dropped 6 bases and J dropped 8 bases, with 14 bases sitting between them. CDR1 is KGHSH and CDR2 is LQKENI in the germline V gene. The CDR3 consists of 13 residues.

The CDR3 DNA follows: TGCGCCAGCAGCCAAATCCTCAGGGGGCATGGAGAGACCCAGTACTTC. It translates to CASSQILRGHGETQYF. The chain is built from TRBV4-1 and TRBJ2-5, with 8 bases that match TRBD1. The CDR3 runs 16 residues. Germline V CDR1 and CDR2: MGHRA, YSYEKL. The V gene end was trimmed by 2 bases and the J gene end by 4 bases; junction bases not matched to a gene: 9.

The chain employs TRBV19 and TRBJ1-4; 7 bases fit TRBD1. The CDR3 is 13 residues long. CDR1 is LNHDA and CDR2 is SQIVND in the germline V gene (reference sequence). V lost 4 bases, J lost 14 bases, and 10 bases stayed unmatched. The CDR3 bases are TGTGCCAGTAGTACGTCAAGACAGGGAATGCTGTTTTTT. It is translated as CASSTSRQGMLFF.

The chain carries TRBV7-2 and TRBJ2-1; tentatively, D is TRBD1 (6 bases). The ends were cut back, 5 bases at V and 0 bases at J, with 11 bases in the middle. The CDR3 sequence is 15 residues long. CDR1 and CDR2 from the germline V gene are SGHTA and FQGNSA. The CDR3 region is CASSPDRFSYNEQFF. The CDR3 region has the DNA TGTGCCAGCAGCCCGGACAGATTCTCCTACAATGAGCAGTTCTTC. Full variable domain (missing parts from reference TRBV7-2 and TRBJ2-1): GAGVSQSPSNKVTEKGKDVELRCDPISGHTALYWYRQSLGQGLEFLIYFQGNSAPDKSGLPSDRFSAERTGGSVSTLTIQRTQQEDSAVYLCASSPDRFSYNEQFFGPGTRLTVL.

CDR3 in amino acids: CASSERTGANQPQHF. The CDR3 nucleotides read TGTGCCAGCAGTGAAAGGACAGGGGCCAATCAGCCCCAGCATTTT. This chain links TRBV6-1 with TRBJ1-5; 9 bases agree with TRBD1. CDR1 and CDR2 (germline): MNHNS, SASEGT. There are 15 residues in the CDR3. The junction had 2 bases not matched to a gene; V was cut back by 2 bases and J by 3 bases.

The V and J genes are TRBV28 and TRBJ1-2; a weak D match, TRBD1 (5 bases). V lost 4 bases and J 8 bases, leaving 14 bases between the germline ends. The CDR3 contains 13 residues. Germline-derived CDR1 and CDR2 are MDHEN and SYDVKM. CDR3 sequence reads: CASSSSRGDGYTF. The CDR3 DNA follows: TGTGCCAGCAGTTCGTCGCGGGGGGACGGCTACACCTTC.

V usage is TRBV25-1 and J usage is TRBJ2-1; D is unresolved. The length of the CDR3 is 11 residues. Germline V CDR1 and CDR2: MGHDK, SYGVNS. Deletions cut 8 bases from V and 9 bases from J, with 11 bases between. The CDR3, as DNA: TGTGCCAGCTCACTGGGCCGTGAGCAGTTCTTC. Amino acids: CASSLGREQFF. The whole variable domain, remainder taken from reference TRBV25-1 and TRBJ2-1, is EADIYQTPRYLVIGTGKKITLECSQTMGHDKMYWYQQDPGMELHLIHYSYGVNSTEKGDLSSESTVSRIRTEHFPLTLESARPSHTSQYLCASSLGREQFFGPGTRLTVL.

The chain combines TRBV12-3 or TRBV12-4 with TRBJ2-7, with TRBD2 matching over 11 bases. V trimming: 7 bases; J trimming: 7 bases; junction bases outside the gene matches: 6. The CDR3 extends over 13 amino acids. The CDR3 reads CASTIAGGEEQYF. The CDR3 DNA is TGTGCCAGCACCATAGCGGGAGGGGAGGAGCAGTACTTC.

The chain has TRBV10-1 and TRBJ2-1, with D possibly TRBD2 on 6 matching bases. The V gene's germline CDR1 is WNHNN and CDR2 SYGVQD (reference sequence). The CDR3 totals 15 residues. V was trimmed by 5 bases and J by 6 bases, leaving 17 bases between them. CDR3 DNA sequence: TGCGCCAGCAGTCCGGGACTCGGGTTGGGCAATGAGCAGTTCTTC. It is translated as CASSPGLGLGNEQFF.

This clone was seen a single time. This sequence joins TRBV24-1 and TRBJ2-1, with a weak D call TRBD1 (5 bases). The CDR3 totals 15 residues. Germline V gene data show CDR1 as KGHDR and CDR2 as SFDVKD. Trimming pared 6 bases from V and 3 bases from J, leaving 14 bases between. The chain's CDR3 is CATSKDAGNYNEQFF. DNA of the CDR3: TGTGCCACCAGTAAGGACGCAGGGAACTACAATGAGCAGTTCTTC.

This clone was seen a handful of times. The rearrangement uses TRBV6-5 and TRBJ2-5; TRBD1 matches at 10 bases. V shed 4 bases and J 5 bases; nucleotides not matched to a gene: 7. The CDR3 loop spans 15 amino acids. In germline, CDR1 is MNHEY, CDR2 SVGAGI. The CDR3 protein is CASSFAGTGVETQYF. The CDR3 DNA sequence: TGTGCCAGCAGTTTCGCCGGGACAGGGGTGGAGACCCAGTACTTC.

The chain is built from TRBV7-9 and TRBJ2-2; D unresolved. The CDR3 spans 15 residues. Trimming shortened V by 1 base and J by 1 base, and 7 bases separated the two germline ends. Germline V gene data show CDR1 as SEHNR and CDR2 as FQNEAQ (reference sequence). The CDR3 loop is CASSLVAVNTGELFF. The CDR3 DNA follows: TGTGCCAGCAGCTTAGTGGCGGTGAACACCGGGGAGCTGTTTTTT. Full variable domain (rest looked up from reference TRBV7-9 and TRBJ2-2): DTGVSQNPRHKITKRGQNVTFRCDPISEHNRLYWYRQTLGQGPEFLTYFQNEAQLEKSRLLSDRFSAERPKGSFSTLEIQRTEQGDSAMYLCASSLVAVNTGELFFGEGSRLTVL.

The genes are TRBV19 and TRBJ1-2; 7 bases are shared with TRBD1. Trimming removed 1 base from V and 4 bases from J; junction bases left unmatched: 6. This CDR3 contains 15 residues. Germline lookup yields CDR1 LNHDA and CDR2 SQIVND (reference sequence). The CDR3 DNA is TGTGCCAGTAGTATAGGAACGGGACAGATCTATGGCTACACCTTC. It translates to CASSIGTGQIYGYTF.

The V gene is TRBV6-6, the J gene TRBJ2-7; D is ambiguous. The CDR3 runs 15 residues. V dropped 2 bases and J dropped 0 bases, with 11 bases sitting between them. Germline CDR1 reads MNHNY; CDR2 reads SVGAGI (reference sequence). DNA of the CDR3: TGTGCCAGCAGTTACGCCCTAGTTAGCTCCTACGAGCAGTACTTC. Its translation is CASSYALVSSYEQYF.

The V call is TRBV7-2, the J call TRBJ1-2; D uncertain. Germline V lookup: CDR1 SGHTA, CDR2 FQGNSA. The CDR3 is made up of 13 amino acids. Trimming took off 7 bases at V and 3 bases at J, with 12 bases between the two ends. The chain's CDR3 is CASTLRTDYGYTF. As DNA, the CDR3 is TGTGCCAGCACTCTTCGGACTGACTATGGCTACACCTTC.

This clone was picked up one time. The chain combines TRBV6-6 with TRBJ2-7; the match to TRBD1 covers 8 bases. The CDR3 contains 15 residues. V was clipped by 5 bases and J by 4 bases; unmatched bases: 10. The germline gives CDR1 MNHNY, CDR2 SVGAGI (reference sequence). This CDR3 is CASSPPGTGIYEQYF. As DNA, the CDR3 is TGTGCCAGCAGTCCCCCCGGGACAGGCATATACGAGCAGTACTTC.

The genes are TRBV5-1 and TRBJ1-1; a weak D match, TRBD1 (6 bases). Germline values: CDR1 SGHRS, CDR2 YFSETQ. The V end was cut by 5 bases, the J end by 2 bases, with 10 bases between. The CDR3 spans 13 residues. The CDR3 region is CASRPTGNTEAFF. The CDR3 DNA reads as TGCGCCAGCAGGCCGACAGGTAACACTGAAGCTTTCTTT.

The chain has TRBV7-7 and TRBJ1-3; D is undetermined. Looked up from germline, CDR1 is SSHAT and CDR2 is FNYEAQ (reference sequence). V was trimmed by 1 base and J by 0 bases, leaving 10 bases between them. The length of the CDR3 is 16 residues. Here the CDR3 DNA reads TGTGCCAGCAGCTTAGTGAGCCTCTTCTCTGGAAACACCATATATTTT. Translation: CASSLVSLFSGNTIYF.